Presented here are 19 T cell receptor beta chains from one specimen sequenced in a study of T cell clonality in common variable immunodeficiency. Only in-frame clones appear in the TCRdb table, and some are missing; sequencing was by immunoSEQ multiplex PCR. Altogether over 45,000 clones were found in the sample, and no singletons occur. What was sequenced was peripheral blood mononuclear cells. Receptors were obtained from a person aged 18 to 69 in good health.

This clone was seen ten or more times. One end of the junction is discordant with germline, which a read error may explain. The read ends 3 residues before the CDR3 terminus; that terminus is restored from the germline J gene. The chain uses TRBV4-2 and TRBJ2-3; 11 bases are a match to TRBD1. This CDR3 spans 16 amino acids. Germline V gene sequence: CDR1 LGHNA, CDR2 YNFKEQ. The part of the CDR3 DNA that was read is TGCGCCAGCAGCCAAGAACGGACAGGGGGCTCGGATACG. Protein product: CASSQERTGGSDT. The whole CDR3 reads CASSQERTGGSDTQYF.

This clone was counted at least ten times. The CDR3 goes on 3 residues after the read ends, and that part is filled in from the germline J gene. This chain links TRBV2 with TRBJ2-7; D is perhaps TRBD2 (7 bases). Deletions cut 5 bases from V and 0 bases from J, with 14 bases between. Germline CDR1 and CDR2: SNHLY and FYNNEI. This CDR3 is built from 15 residues. The DNA read from the CDR3 is TGTGCCAGCAGTCTAGGGGGGGGGTCCTCCTACGAG. It codes for CASSLGGGSSYE. In full, the CDR3 reads CASSLGGGSSYEQYF.

Note on this clone: The read terminates 3 residues ahead of where the CDR3 ends, so the germline J gene completes it. The rearrangement uses TRBV6-2 or TRBV6-3 and TRBJ2-5; D unresolved. Germline loops: CDR1 MNHEY, CDR2 SVGEGT. This CDR3 has 12 amino acids. Trimming removed 6 bases at V and 4 bases at J, with 9 bases between. The CDR3 sequence: CASREKGETQYF. The covered CDR3 bases are TGTGCCAGCAGGGAGAAGGGAGAGACC.

A few counts support this clone. The covered CDR3 bases are TGCGCCAGCAGCTTGGCCGGTGGGACAGGGGGCTCACCA. Its protein is CASSLAGGTGGSP. The entire CDR3 protein is CASSLAGGTGGSPLFF. V gene TRBV5-1 combines with J gene TRBJ1-4, with 12 bases matching TRBD1. The read stops 3 residues short of the end of the CDR3; the missing end is completed from the germline J gene. The CDR3 has 16 amino acids. Per the germline V gene, CDR1 is SGHRS and CDR2 is YFSETQ.

This clone was seen ten or more times. Coverage ceases 3 residues before the CDR3 finishes, and the germline J gene fills in the end. The chain combines TRBV6-2 or TRBV6-3 with TRBJ2-1; 10 bases are a match to TRBD2. CDR3 length equals 17 residues. V was pared by 8 bases and J by 1 base, with 11 bases of the junction left unmatched. Germline CDR1 reads MNHEY; CDR2 reads SVGEGT. The part of the CDR3 DNA that was read is TGTGCCAGCGCAGGGCTAGCGGGAGTTTTATCCTACAATGAG. As protein: CASAGLAGVLSYNE. The entire CDR3 protein reads CASAGLAGVLSYNEQFF.

There are many counts of this clone. The junction departs from the called germline gene at one end, perhaps through a read error. Read coverage stops 3 residues before the CDR3 terminus; the germline J gene supplies the remainder. The rearrangement joins TRBV7-7 to TRBJ1-5; no reliable D call. The germline gives CDR1 SSHAT, CDR2 FNYEAQ (reference sequence). The CDR3 is 14 amino acids. CDR3 bases read: TGTGCTAGCAGCCCCATGAGGGGCAATCAGCCC. Translated, it gives CASSPMRGNQP. The whole CDR3 protein is CASSPMRGNQPQHF.

The table lists this clone with a few counts. This may be a read error: a much more frequent sequence differs by one nucleotide. Sequencing ends 3 residues short of the CDR3 end; the germline J gene provides the rest. The rearrangement links TRBV2 to TRBJ1-4; weak D call: TRBD1 (5 bases). The CDR3 is 15 residues long. The germline gives CDR1 SNHLY, CDR2 FYNNEI. The covered CDR3 bases are TGTGCCAGCAGTGCTCTACGTTCTGGGGCCAACGTA. Its translation: CASSALRSGANV. The CDR3 reads in full as CASSALRSGANVLFF.

This clone came up many times. The sequenced fragment ends 3 residues before the CDR3 boundary, so the rest is inferred from the germline J gene. This rearrangement joins TRBV2 to TRBJ2-1, with 9 positions matching TRBD2. This CDR3 contains 14 residues. V gave up 3 bases and J gave up 8 bases; unmatched junction bases: 5. The germline V gene has CDR1 SNHLY and CDR2 FYNNEI. CDR3 sequence: CASSDAGGPYEQFF. Partial CDR3 DNA: TGTGCCAGCAGTGACGCGGGGGGGCCCTATGAG. The whole variable domain, remainder taken from reference TRBV2 and TRBJ2-1, is EPEVTQTPSHQVTQMGQEVILRCVPISNHLYFYWYRQILGQKVEFLVSFYNNEISEKSEIFDDQFSVERPDGSNFTLKIRSTKLEDSAMYFCASSDAGGPYEQFFGPGTRLTVL.

This clone has a count of ten or more. The read gets to within 3 residues of the CDR3 end, and the germline J gene fills in the rest. The V and J genes are TRBV18 and TRBJ1-4; perhaps TRBD1 as D (5 bases). Trimming removed 1 base at V and 0 bases at J, with 9 bases between. Germline V gene data show CDR1 as KGHSH and CDR2 as LQKENI. The CDR3 contains 16 residues. Incomplete CDR3 DNA: TGTGCCAGCTCACCACAGGCAGGGCCAACTAATGAAAAA. It is translated as CASSPQAGPTNEK. The whole CDR3 protein reads CASSPQAGPTNEKLFF.

This clone was detected ten times or more. Read sequence stops 3 residues before the CDR3 end, and the germline J gene provides the missing end. The J gene is TRBJ1-4, the V gene TRBV13, with D perhaps matching TRBD1 (6 bases). Deletions cut 0 bases from V and 8 bases from J, with 10 bases between. CDR1 and CDR2 (germline): PRHDT, FYEKMQ (reference sequence). This CDR3 has 14 residues. The CDR3 spells CASSLGGAGEKLFF. CDR3 DNA (partial): TGTGCCAGCAGCTTAGGGGGGGCAGGGGAAAAA.

This clone was counted at least ten times. The read comes to an end 3 residues before the CDR3 does, leaving the germline J gene to fill in the end. The chain couples TRBV20-1 to TRBJ2-5; 14 positions match TRBD2. The germline V gene has CDR1 DFQATT and CDR2 SNEGSKA (reference sequence). Trimming cost V 0 bases and J 5 bases; bases outside gene matches: 11. This CDR3 is built from 18 residues. CDR3 DNA, as far as it was read: TGCAGTGCTAGAGACCCCGGACTAGCGGGGGGCCGGAGGGAGACC. Encoded protein: CSARDPGLAGGRRET. The CDR3 as a whole reads CSARDPGLAGGRRETQYF.

This clone was counted only a few times. The read terminates 3 residues ahead of where the CDR3 ends, so the germline J gene completes it. The chain combines TRBV11-2 with TRBJ2-2, with TRBD2 identical over 7 bases. The germline V gene has CDR1 SGHAT and CDR2 FQNNGV. The CDR3 consists of 15 residues. The V and J ends lost 5 bases and 2 bases, in that order; junction bases with no gene match: 5. The part of the CDR3 DNA that was read is TGTGCCAGCAGCCCCGGGACTATAAACACCGGGGAG. Amino acid sequence: CASSPGTINTGE. From start to end, the CDR3 is CASSPGTINTGELFF.

This clone was seen repeatedly, ten times or more. The CDR3 end lies 3 residues beyond the end of the read and is filled in from the germline J gene. This chain joins TRBV7-8 and TRBJ1-6; D is perhaps TRBD1 (5 bases). Germline V gives CDR1 SGHVS, CDR2 FQNEAQ. This CDR3 has 16 amino acids. V gave up 4 bases and J gave up 2 bases, with 12 bases separating them. The CDR3 DNA, read in part, is TGTGCCAGCAGCTCGGGGGTGTATCCCTATAATTCACCC. This encodes CASSSGVYPYNSP. The entire CDR3 sequence reads CASSSGVYPYNSPLHF.

This clone occurred many times. The read terminates 3 residues ahead of where the CDR3 ends, so the germline J gene completes it. This rearrangement joins TRBV6-2 or TRBV6-3 to TRBJ2-2; 14 positions match TRBD2. CDR3 length equals 16 residues. CDR1 is MNHEY and CDR2 is SVGEGT in the germline V gene. The V and J ends lost 6 bases and 7 bases, in that order; junction bases with no gene match: 7. The sequenced part of the CDR3 DNA is TGTGCCAGCAGCTGGGGACTAGCGGGAGCGGTCGGGGAG. This sequence encodes CASSWGLAGAVGE. The whole CDR3 protein is CASSWGLAGAVGELFF.

This clone occurred many times. The CDR3 is cut off 3 residues early in the read; its end comes from the germline J gene. V usage is TRBV20-1 and J usage is TRBJ1-2, with D possibly being TRBD1 (6 bases). The CDR3 contains 12 residues. Germline values: CDR1 DFQATT, CDR2 SNEGSKA (reference sequence). Trimming removed 4 bases at V and 4 bases at J, with 10 bases between. The CDR3 is CSATTGPYGYTF. The sequenced part of the CDR3 DNA is TGCAGTGCTACAACAGGGCCCTATGGC.

This clone occurred many times. The read is 3 residues too short to cover the CDR3 end, so that end is filled in from the germline J gene. This same CDR3 is encoded by further DNA sequences in the sample. This sequence joins TRBV29-1 and TRBJ1-2; TRBD1 agrees at 7 bases. Trimming at V came to 6 bases and at J to 0 bases, leaving 4 bases not matched to a gene. Germline CDR1 is SQVTM and CDR2 is ANQGSEA. The CDR3 consists of 13 residues. The CDR3 reads CSVLGQPNYGYTF. The sequenced part of the CDR3 DNA is TGCAGCGTGCTGGGACAGCCTAACTATGGC.

This clone was picked up many times. The junction differs from germline at one of its ends, possibly a read error. The DNA ends 3 residues before the CDR3 does, and the rest of the CDR3 is filled in from the germline J gene. The gene calls are TRBV2 and TRBJ1-5; D is ambiguous. The CDR3 is 14 residues long. Germline CDR1 is SNHLY and CDR2 is FYNNEI. The part of the CDR3 DNA that was read is TGTGCCAGCAGCGAAGGGCCCCTAGTCCAGCCC. Translated: CASSEGPLVQP. The full CDR3 is CASSEGPLVQPQHF.

This clone has a count of ten or more. Read data end 3 residues before the CDR3 end; the end is taken from the germline J gene. The gene calls are TRBV11-2 and TRBJ2-1; no reliable D call. CDR3 length: 15 amino acids. Looked up from germline, CDR1 is SGHAT and CDR2 is FQNNGV. V lost 0 bases and J 0 bases, leaving 6 bases between the germline ends. The sequenced CDR3 bases are TGTGCCAGCAGCTTAGACGTCCCCTCCTACAATGAG. It yields the protein CASSLDVPSYNE. The whole CDR3 region reads CASSLDVPSYNEQFF.

Many counts were recorded for this clone. The read terminates 3 residues ahead of where the CDR3 ends, so the germline J gene completes it. The chain is built from TRBV6-2 or TRBV6-3 and TRBJ1-6; the match to TRBD1 covers 9 bases. This CDR3 spans 15 amino acids. Germline CDR1 is MNHEY and CDR2 is SVGEGT. V lost 2 bases to trimming and J lost 11 bases; unmatched junction nucleotides: 7. Partial CDR3 DNA: TGTGCCAGCAGTTACGAAGGGACAGGGAGGACACCC. Protein sequence: CASSYEGTGRTP. The whole CDR3 protein is CASSYEGTGRTPLHF.